The clone carrying this TCR beta chain was counted a few times. It was with 60 Vbeta and 13 Jbeta primers that the PCR ran. Clones were read by immunoSEQ multiplex PCR, and TCRdb kept only the in-frame ones, dropping some. The repertoire holds roughly 35,000 clones, with around 49% as singletons. The source of the sample is a study of cytomegalovirus exposure and HLA in healthy donors. Study overall: Most genotyped donors, over 70% of more than 300, had Caucasian-associated genetic ancestry.

Trimming removed 0 bases from V and 6 bases from J, with 4 bases in between. The CDR3 is 12 amino acids. Germline V lookup: CDR1 SGHRS, CDR2 YFSETQ. The clonotype was recovered from a woman in her forties in good health and CMV-seropositive. Source material: PBMCs. This rearrangement joins TRBV5-1 to TRBJ2-1; D is ambiguous. The CDR3 reads CASSLELNEQFF. As DNA, the CDR3 is TGCGCCAGCAGCTTGGAACTCAATGAGCAGTTCTTC.